These T cell receptor beta chains were read from a single sample in a study of cytomegalovirus exposure and HLA in healthy donors. Profiled with immunoSEQ multiplex PCR; TCRdb holds only in-frame clones, not every one. Seen here are tens of thousands of clones, about 66% observed once, and the top ten hold about 2.1%. Source material: PBMCs. These receptors were obtained from a man aged 30 to 45 in good health and CMV-seronegative. CDR3s include the opening cysteine and the closing phenylalanine or tryptophan. The D gene is left open where the match is weak. Only part of the rows carry a size: once, few, many, or a class if the clone is expanded.

TRBJ1-1,NA,TRBV6-1,NA,TGTGCCAGCAGTCGATTAGGACAGAACACTGAAGCTTTCTTT,CASSRLGQNTEAFF
TRBJ1-1,few,TRBV19,NA,TGTGCCAGTAGTAGGGTGAGGTCGGAAGCTTTCTTT,CASSRVRSEAFF
TRBJ1-1,NA,TRBV6-5,NA,TGTGCCAGCAGTTTAACGAACAGATTGAACACTGAAGCTTTCTTT,CASSLTNRLNTEAFF
TRBJ2-3,NA,TRBV5-1,NA,TGCGCCAGCAGCTGGGGCGGCGCGACTAGCACAGATACGCAGTATTTT,CASSWGGATSTDTQYF
TRBJ1-2,NA,TRBV19,TRBD1,TGTGCCAGTAGTTACCGGGACAGGGTACGGGGCTACACCTTC,CASSYRDRVRGYTF
TRBJ1-4,NA,TRBV19,NA,TGTGCCAGTAGCCCCTTGGGCACTAATGAAAAACTGTTTTTT,CASSPLGTNEKLFF
TRBJ1-2,few,TRBV14,TRBD1,TGTGCCAGCAGCCCGGGGACAGGGGCATATGGCTACACCTTC,CASSPGTGAYGYTF
TRBJ1-4,few,TRBV7-8,NA,TGTGCCAGCAGACCACCCAAACAGGGTGGGGTTGAAAAACTGTTTTTT,CASRPPKQGGVEKLFF
TRBJ2-7,once,TRBV2,NA,TGTGCCAGCAGCCAGGGACACGCCAGCTCCTACGAGCAGTACTTC,CASSQGHASSYEQYF
TRBJ1-3,NA,TRBV4-1,NA,TGCGCCAGCAGCCAAGGATGGACTCGTGGGGTCTCTGGAAACACCATATATTTT,CASSQGWTRGVSGNTIYF
TRBJ1-4,NA,TRBV4-1,TRBD1,TGCGCCAGCAGCCAGGCAGGGGGAGCAACTAATGAAAAACTGTTTTTT,CASSQAGGATNEKLFF
TRBJ2-1,few,TRBV29-1,TRBD2,TGCAGCGTTGAACTTTTAGCGGGGGGGAACAATGAGCAGTTCTTC,CSVELLAGGNNEQFF